This T cell receptor beta chain was captured in a study of breast tumors, draining lymph nodes, adjacent tissues. Study results and limitations: Tumor T cell lymph node origin was a supported hypothesis, not proven. Most tumor T cells seemingly derive from lymph node, then expand in tumor.

From the multiplex PCR reads, TCRdb called clonotypes with MiXCR, one entry per CDR3 protein. Of about 11,000 distinct CDR3 sequences in the sample, around 34% were seen once. Points on this clonotype: Its antigen remains unknown.

The length of the CDR3 is 13 residues. CDR1 and CDR2 (germline): SGHNT, YENEEA. Trimming removed 2 bases at V and 2 bases at J, with 7 bases between. The chain is built from TRBV11-3 and TRBJ2-7; D call uncertain. This clonotype was obtained from a female donor with breast cancer. Some clones in this sample may be carry-over from other donors' samples. Sequencing used breast tumor tissue. CDR3 bases: TGTGCCAGCAGCTTATTTGGCACCTACGAGCAGTACTTC. It encodes CASSLFGTYEQYF.